This TCR beta chain was sequenced during a study of T cell responses to AZD1222 COVID-19 vaccine (dated by TCRdb to the early 2020s). Background for the entire study: Because spike-specific TCR depth and breadth did not differ between the two schedules, AZD1222 recipients who got a second dose at roughly 4 weeks were pooled with those who got a second dose at roughly 12 weeks. Trial participants were enrolled by age into 18-55, 56-69 and 70-plus year subgroups, with 148, 28 and 57 TCR-sequenced participants respectively. A total of 233 trial participants underwent TCR sequencing, of whom 207 received two doses of AZD1222 and roughly 25 received two doses of the MenACWY control vaccine.

Concerning this clone itself: No cognate antigen has been identified for it. Base qualities are not provided; no much larger clone lies one nucleotide away.

General conclusions and limits of the study: Because no samples from the day 14 peak response were available, repertoires could be characterized only after the peak T cell response. The vaccine-associated CD4 TCRs covered the entire spike protein, and the dominant responses fell in regions 160-218 and 743-854. After two AZD1222 doses, spike-specific TCR breadth and depth were significantly higher than at day 0 and than in MenACWY recipients. The 56-69-year group was small, and its depth increase did not reach significance, likely because of low power. Epitopes outside the regions mutated in the B.1.351 and B.1.1.7 variants were reportedly recognized by nearly half of the unique spike-specific TCRs. Most participants were white British and females outnumbered males, and the authors suggested that clonal diversity may have been underestimated. Conclusions about previously exposed vaccinees are limited, since just a handful of AZD1222 recipients were seropositive for SARS-CoV-2 at baseline.

Between the V and J ends, shortened by 4 bases and 1 base respectively, the junction contains 11 bases. Sequences SGHNT (CDR1) and YYREEE (CDR2) are obtained from the germline V gene (reference sequence). The CDR3, cysteine through phenylalanine, is 14 amino acids long. Only the CDR3 portion is preserved as DNA: 42 bases, with reading frame beginning at the first base. The sample's time point, from its label and the paper: baseline before first vaccination. Vaccinee samples came from UK trials COV001 and COV002, including a single-blind randomized controlled phase 2/3 trial of AZD1222 (ChAdOx1 nCoV-19) in healthy adults. For TCRbeta chain sequencing, PBMC samples from trial participants were taken at day 0 and at day 28 after the second dose. The CDR3 regions of human TCRbeta chains were subjected to immunosequencing. In the original analysis: TCRs in the repertoires were compared against a reference library of SARS-CoV-2-specific TCRs that had been generated with the MIRA antigen-specificity platform. Breadth was defined as the fraction of unique TCRs that were SARS-CoV-2-associated, and depth was defined as the fraction of total T cells that were SARS-CoV-2-associated. Using the MIRA data, every spike-specific TCR was mapped to the spike region that the TCR reacted to and assigned to either a CD4 or a CD8 class. Log10-transformed breadth and depth values were compared by one-way ANOVA with Sidak's multiple comparisons tests. Held by TCRdb, this immuneACCESS table contains in-frame sequences only and omits some clones. Under half of the omission traces to an unresolved V gene where checked; the cause of the rest is unknown. V and J calls and clone size are as listed in that table; D and trimming were resolved from the DNA. The sample has approximately 190,000 clones on record, approximately 90% of them singletons. The ten largest clones add up to over 0.85% of the sample.

The receptor was isolated from an adult in good health. The chain is made from TRBV5-4 and TRBJ1-2; the D gene is possibly TRBD1, with 6 bases matching. This material consisted of peripheral blood, taken on day 0 of AZD1222 vaccination. The DNA reads TGTGCCAGCAGCGCAGGACAGAGTAACTATGGCTACACCTTC. This codes for CASSAGQSNYGYTF.